The 4 T cell receptor beta chains below were found in one sample sequenced in a study of control samples from healthy donors and cancer patients. Sequenced by immunoSEQ multiplex PCR; TCRdb stores in-frame clones only, minus some. In the table there are some 410,000 clones, approximately 92% of which are singletons. The material sequenced was PBMCs. These receptors all stem from a middle-aged man with head and neck cancer.

This chain links TRBV6-2 or TRBV6-3 with TRBJ2-1; D remains unclear. Trimming cost V 0 bases and J 9 bases, with 6 bases left between them. This CDR3 contains 12 residues. CDR1 MNHEY and CDR2 SVGEGT come from the germline V gene. In DNA, the CDR3 is TGTGCCAGCAGTTACTCGTTGCGTGAGCAGTTCTTC. Translation: CASSYSLREQFF.

The rearrangement joins TRBV29-1 to TRBJ2-1; a weak D match, TRBD1 (5 bases). Trimming removed 7 bases from V and 3 bases from J, with 13 bases in between. This CDR3 has 13 amino acids. Germline loops: CDR1 SQVTM, CDR2 ANQGSEA. This CDR3 is CSALGQGYNEQFF. The CDR3 DNA sequence: TGCAGCGCCCTCGGACAAGGCTACAATGAGCAGTTCTTC.

The chain has TRBV19 and TRBJ1-4; the match to TRBD1 covers 9 bases. After removal of 5 bases from V and 8 bases from J, the junction contained 9 bases not matched to a gene. CDR3 length: 15 amino acids. The germline gives CDR1 LNHDA, CDR2 SQIVND (reference sequence). The chain's CDR3 is CASSDPGQGGEKLFF. The DNA for the CDR3 is TGTGCCAGTAGTGACCCGGGACAGGGTGGGGAAAAACTGTTTTTT.

The chain joins TRBV6-5 to TRBJ2-3; perhaps D is TRBD1 or TRBD2 (5 bases each). CDR1 MNHEY and CDR2 SVGAGI come from the germline V gene. The CDR3 covers 14 residues. V dropped 4 bases and J dropped 5 bases, with 13 bases sitting between them. The CDR3 reads CASSSWDRVDTQYF. The CDR3 DNA is TGTGCCAGCAGTTCGTGGGACCGAGTAGATACGCAGTATTTT.